The clone carrying this T cell receptor (beta chain) appeared many times. This specimen belongs to a study of T cells after yellow fever vaccination. Trimming stripped 4 bases from V and 6 bases from J, with 12 bases between. The CDR3 has 14 residues. The V gene's germline CDR1 is LGHNA and CDR2 YSLEER. TCRdb reprocessed the 5' RACE reads with MiXCR, giving one entry per CDR3 protein. The sample includes about 21,000 distinct CDR3 sequences, roughly 5.5% of them seen just once. The specimen was PBMCs, either bulk or a sorted T-cell subset (CD4+, CD8+, memory, or dextramer-sorted; not recorded which), collected roughly 46 days after the first yellow fever vaccination. The chain recombines TRBV4-3 with TRBJ2-2; possible D gene TRBD2, 6 bases. The receptor was derived from a man in his late teens or twenties who received the YFV17D yellow fever vaccine. The CDR3 sequence is CASSLAERAGELFF. DNA for the CDR3: TGCGCCAGCAGCCTGGCCGAGCGGGCCGGGGAGCTGTTTTTT.